This record looks at one T cell receptor (beta chain) sequence and its context. The antigen remains unidentified. Looked up from germline, CDR1 is DFQATT and CDR2 is SNEGSKA (reference sequence). The junction had 2 bases not matched to a gene; V was cut back by 2 bases and J by 4 bases. The CDR3 sequence is 14 residues long. The sample comes from a study of identical twins. Regarding the study as a whole: Without tracking the same donors, conclusions rested on cross-sectional statistical analysis. Invariant MAIT and iNKT cells are populations that could partly confound zero-insertion analyses. Out-of-frame beta sequences exhibited a weaker degree of excess twin sharing.

TCRdb passed the 5' RACE reads through MiXCR, listing each CDR3 protein once. The repertoire consists of 450,000 to 600,000 distinct CDR3 sequences, with about 22% occurring once and the leading ten covering more than 0.4%. These records were also assigned to another study, of yellow fever vaccine responses in identical twins. From that report: On the reported evidence, twins' vaccine T cell responses seemed partly convergent and partly personalized.

The gene calls are TRBV20-1 and TRBJ2-1; 10 bases align to TRBD2. The specimen sequenced was CD4+ T cells sorted from blood. The source of this sequence is a woman aged 18-29 years in good health. This CDR3 reads CSARISGRYNEQFF. The CDR3 nucleotides read TGCAGTGCTAGAATTAGCGGGAGGTACAATGAGCAGTTCTTC.